The following is a T cell receptor (beta chain) sequence with its context. The CDR3 extends over 13 amino acids. Between the trimmed V and J ends, which lost 4 bases and 4 bases, there was a span of 10 bases. Germline lookup yields CDR1 MGHRA and CDR2 YSYEKL. This sample is part of a study of cytomegalovirus exposure and HLA in healthy donors. The study ran its PCR with 60 Vbeta and 13 Jbeta primers. The assay was immunoSEQ multiplex PCR, and TCRdb's table has in-frame clones only and misses some. Found here are 200,000 to 250,000 clones, 76% of them singletons; the top ten hold 0.63%. The chain uses TRBV4-1 and TRBJ1-1, with D possibly being TRBD1 (6 bases). The sample comprised PBMCs. The TCR originated in a man in his late teens or twenties in good health and CMV-seronegative. DNA for the CDR3: TGCGCCAGCAGCCCGAGGGGGGGCACTGAAGCTTTCTTT. Translating it yields CASSPRGGTEAFF.